Shown below are 5 T cell receptor beta chains from a single sample sequenced in a study of regulatory T cells in long-lasting Graves disease (dated by TCRdb to the early 2020s). The library was made by multiplex PCR. The run used an Illumina HiSeq 4000. TCR beta libraries were built with iRepertoire HTBI primers and Arm-PCR amplification of CDR3 regions. TCRdb reran the public reads through fastp at Q25 and MiXCR, keeping productive beta chains. Rows are unified per CDR3 protein, each entry keeping the most common DNA and genes. The sample profile shows fewer than 350,000 distinct CDR3 sequences; approximately 20% of them were found once. Of the sample, less than 45% is held by the ten largest clones. Taken with the paper, the label for time point translates to: newly diagnosed GD, antithyroid drugs for less than 3 months. For both TCR sequencing and RNA sequencing, RNA was extracted from PBMCs using TRIzol.

Here the sequenced sample was peripheral blood mononuclear cells (PBMCs), taken at new diagnosis, from a patient treated with antithyroid drugs. Receptors originate from a female donor with Graves disease.

This clonotype was seen a single time. The chain carries TRBV7-9 and TRBJ1-2, with D unresolved. V was pared by 3 bases and J by 5 bases, with 13 bases between. The CDR3 runs 14 residues. Per the germline V gene, CDR1 is SEHNR and CDR2 is FQNEAQ (reference sequence). For the CDR3, the DNA is TGTGCCAGCAGCTTTGGACCGCCGGCGTATGGCTACACCTTC. Protein product: CASSFGPPAYGYTF.

This clonotype was observed at least ten times. V is TRBV7-8 and J is TRBJ2-1; 13 bases match TRBD2. V gave up 0 bases and J gave up 7 bases; unmatched junction bases: 12. The CDR3 runs 19 residues. The germline V gene has CDR1 SGHVS and CDR2 FQNEAQ. As DNA, the CDR3 is TGTGCCAGCAGCTTAGCGGGTGGAACTAGCGGGAGGGTGGGGAATGAGCAGTTCTTC. As protein: CASSLAGGTSGRVGNEQFF.

This clonotype was detected many times. The chain carries TRBV9 and TRBJ2-2, with TRBD2 as a possible D gene (6 bases). Trimming pared 0 bases from V and 3 bases from J, leaving 21 bases between. Looked up from germline, CDR1 is SGDLS and CDR2 is YYNGEE. The CDR3 extends over 19 amino acids. The CDR3 DNA reads TGTGCCAGCAGCGTAGGTCCTAGGGCCAGTATAGCGGACACCGGGGAGCTGTTTTTT. This encodes CASSVGPRASIADTGELFF. Full variable domain (rest looked up from reference TRBV9 and TRBJ2-2): DSGVTQTPKHLITATGQRVTLRCSPRSGDLSVYWYQQSLDQGLQFLIQYYNGEERAKGNILERFSAQQFPDLHSELNLSSLELGDSALYFCASSVGPRASIADTGELFFGEGSRLTVL.

This clonotype was recorded at least ten times. The rearrangement uses TRBV27 and TRBJ1-4; 11 bases fit TRBD1. The junction had 7 bases not matched to a gene; V was cut back by 5 bases and J by 8 bases. Germline values: CDR1 MNHEY, CDR2 SMNVEV (reference sequence). The CDR3 length is 15 residues. The CDR3 sequence is CASSNQDRGLEKLFF. CDR3 nucleotides: TGTGCCAGCAGTAACCAGGACAGGGGGCTCGAAAAACTGTTTTTT.

This clonotype was detected ten times or more. The rearrangement links TRBV6-2 or TRBV6-3 to TRBJ2-5; tentative D call: TRBD1 (5 bases). Per germline, CDR1 MNHEY and CDR2 SVGEGT. Trimming pared 1 base from V and 5 bases from J, leaving 11 bases between. This CDR3 is 14 amino acids long. The CDR3 sequence: CASSYYLRGETQYF. CDR3 nucleotides: TGTGCCAGCAGTTACTACTTAAGGGGTGAGACCCAGTACTTC.